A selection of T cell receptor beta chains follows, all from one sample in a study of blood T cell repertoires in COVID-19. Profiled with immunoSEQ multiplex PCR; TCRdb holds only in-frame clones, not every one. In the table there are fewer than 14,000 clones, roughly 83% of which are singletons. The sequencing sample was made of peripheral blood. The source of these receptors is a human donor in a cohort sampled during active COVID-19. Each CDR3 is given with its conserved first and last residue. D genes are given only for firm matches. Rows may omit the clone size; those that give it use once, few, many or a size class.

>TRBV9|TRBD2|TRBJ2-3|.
TGTGCCAGCAGCGTAGAGGGAGGGATCAGAGATACGCAGTATTTT
CASSVEGGIRDTQYF
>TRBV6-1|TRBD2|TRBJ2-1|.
TGTGCCAGCAGTGAGCTAGCGGGAGCCCACAATGAGCAGTTCTTC
CASSELAGAHNEQFF
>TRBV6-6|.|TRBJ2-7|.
TGTGCCAGCAGTTACCGGGGGAAGTACGAGCAGTACTTC
CASSYRGKYEQYF
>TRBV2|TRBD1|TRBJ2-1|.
TGTGCCAGCAGGGATAAAGGGAACCTCAGACCGGAACCAGGGGGCAATGAGCAGTTCTTC
CASRDKGNLRPEPGGNEQFF
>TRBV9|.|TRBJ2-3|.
TGTGCCAGCAGCGTAGACAGGGCCACAGATACGCAGTATTTT
CASSVDRATDTQYF
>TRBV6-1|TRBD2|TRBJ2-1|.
TGTGCCAGCAGTGAAGGGCTAGCGGGGCCGGAGGAGCAGTTCTTC
CASSEGLAGPEEQFF
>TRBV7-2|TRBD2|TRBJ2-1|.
TGTGCCAGCAGCTTAGTGGGACTAGCAGGGGATGAGCAGTTCTTC
CASSLVGLAGDEQFF
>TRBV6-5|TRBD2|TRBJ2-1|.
TGTGCCAGCAGCCGAACTAGCGGCTACAATGAGCAGTTCTTC
CASSRTSGYNEQFF
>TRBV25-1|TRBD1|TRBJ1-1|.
TGTGCCAGCAGAGGACAGGGGAAAATGAACACTGAAGCTTTCTTT
CASRGQGKMNTEAFF
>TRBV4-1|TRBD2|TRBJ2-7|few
TGCGCCAGCAGCCAAGGGGGGGGCGAGCAGTACTTC
CASSQGGGEQYF
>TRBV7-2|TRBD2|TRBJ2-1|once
TGTGCCAGCAGCAACTCAGGACTAGTCCCCCCTTACAATGAGCAGTTCTTC
CASSNSGLVPPYNEQFF
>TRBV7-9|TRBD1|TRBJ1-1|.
TGTGCCAGCAGCATGATCCAGGGGGATGTCACTGAAGCTTTCTTT
CASSMIQGDVTEAFF
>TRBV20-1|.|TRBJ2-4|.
TGCAGTGCTAGTCTCATTGTGGCAGGGGCTTTTCTGGACATTCAGTACTTC
CSASLIVAGAFLDIQYF